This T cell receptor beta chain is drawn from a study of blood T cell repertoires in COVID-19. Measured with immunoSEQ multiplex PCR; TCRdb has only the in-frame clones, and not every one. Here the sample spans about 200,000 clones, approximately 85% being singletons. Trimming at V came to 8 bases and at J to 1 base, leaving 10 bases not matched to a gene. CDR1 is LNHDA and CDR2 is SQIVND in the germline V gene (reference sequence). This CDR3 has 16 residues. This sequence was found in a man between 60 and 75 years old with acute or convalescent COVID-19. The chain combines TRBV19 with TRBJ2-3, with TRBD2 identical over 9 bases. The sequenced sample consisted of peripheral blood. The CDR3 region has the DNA TGTGCCAGTCGAGCGGGAGGAGCGCGAGGCACAGATACGCAGTATTTT. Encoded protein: CASRAGGARGTDTQYF.